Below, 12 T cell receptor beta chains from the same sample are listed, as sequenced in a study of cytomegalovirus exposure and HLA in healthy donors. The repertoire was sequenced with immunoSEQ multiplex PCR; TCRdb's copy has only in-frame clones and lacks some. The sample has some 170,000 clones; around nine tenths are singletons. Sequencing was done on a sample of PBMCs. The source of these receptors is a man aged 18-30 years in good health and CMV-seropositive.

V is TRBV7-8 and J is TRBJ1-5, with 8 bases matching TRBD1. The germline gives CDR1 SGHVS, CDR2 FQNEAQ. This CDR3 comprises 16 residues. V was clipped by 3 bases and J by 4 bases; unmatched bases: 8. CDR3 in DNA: TGTGCCAGCAGCTTGGGGCAGGGGGCAGGGAATCAGCCCCAGCATTTT. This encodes CASSLGQGAGNQPQHF.

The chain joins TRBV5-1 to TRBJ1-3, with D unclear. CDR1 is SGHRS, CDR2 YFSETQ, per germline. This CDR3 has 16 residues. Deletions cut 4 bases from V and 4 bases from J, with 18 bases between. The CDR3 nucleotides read TGCGCCAGCAGCCCCGAGTGGCCGCAGGCCGGAAACACCATATATTTT. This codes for CASSPEWPQAGNTIYF.

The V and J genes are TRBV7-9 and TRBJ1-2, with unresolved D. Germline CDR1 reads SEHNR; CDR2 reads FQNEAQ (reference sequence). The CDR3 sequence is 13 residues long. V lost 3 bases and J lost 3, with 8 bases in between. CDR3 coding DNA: TGTGCCAGCAGCTTGGCACAGTACTATGGCTACACCTTC. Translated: CASSLAQYYGYTF. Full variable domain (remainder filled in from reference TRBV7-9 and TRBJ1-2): DTGVSQNPRHKITKRGQNVTFRCDPISEHNRLYWYRQTLGQGPEFLTYFQNEAQLEKSRLLSDRFSAERPKGSFSTLEIQRTEQGDSAMYLCASSLAQYYGYTFGSGTRLTVV.

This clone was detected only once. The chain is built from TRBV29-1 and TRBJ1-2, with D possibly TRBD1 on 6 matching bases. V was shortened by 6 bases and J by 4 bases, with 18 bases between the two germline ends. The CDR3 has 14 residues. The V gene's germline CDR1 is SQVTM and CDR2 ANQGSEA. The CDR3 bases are TGCAGCGTCCAAGGGGGGGTAGGCCTCTATGGCTACACCTTC. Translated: CSVQGGVGLYGYTF.

The CDR3 DNA reads TGCGCCAGCAGCTTCTCGGCGCGGGACACTGAAGCTTTCTTT. Its protein product is CASSFSARDTEAFF. The chain has TRBV5-1 and TRBJ1-1; the D is unclear. There are 14 residues in the CDR3. CDR1 and CDR2 from the germline V gene are SGHRS and YFSETQ. Trimming stripped 2 bases from V and 3 bases from J, with 11 bases between.

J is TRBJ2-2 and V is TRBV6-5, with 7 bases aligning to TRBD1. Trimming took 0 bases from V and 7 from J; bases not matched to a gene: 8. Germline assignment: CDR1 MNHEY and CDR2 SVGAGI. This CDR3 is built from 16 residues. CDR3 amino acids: CASSYSGQAFDGELFF. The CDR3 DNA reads TGTGCCAGCAGTTACTCCGGACAGGCCTTCGACGGGGAGCTGTTTTTT.

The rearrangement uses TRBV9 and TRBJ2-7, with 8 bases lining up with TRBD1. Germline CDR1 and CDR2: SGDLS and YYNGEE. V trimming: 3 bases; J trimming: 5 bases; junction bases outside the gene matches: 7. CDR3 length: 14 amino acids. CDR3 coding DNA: TGTGCCAGCAGCGGGACAGGGCAAACCCACGAGCAGTACTTC. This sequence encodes CASSGTGQTHEQYF. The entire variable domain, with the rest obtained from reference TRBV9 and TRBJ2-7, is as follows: DSGVTQTPKHLITATGQRVTLRCSPRSGDLSVYWYQQSLDQGLQFLIQYYNGEERAKGNILERFSAQQFPDLHSELNLSSLELGDSALYFCASSGTGQTHEQYFGPGTRLTVT.

CDR3 amino acids: CASSPGLNEQFF. In DNA form, the CDR3 reads TGTGCCAGCAGCCCCGGACTAAATGAGCAGTTCTTC. The chain is built from TRBV5-4 and TRBJ2-1; tentative D call: TRBD2 (6 bases). Germline CDR1 reads SGHNT; CDR2 reads YYREEE (reference sequence). Deletions cut 4 bases from V and 7 bases from J, with 9 bases between. The CDR3 consists of 12 residues. Full variable domain (rest looked up from reference TRBV5-4 and TRBJ2-1): ETGVTQSPTHLIKTRGQQVTLRCSSQSGHNTVSWYQQALGQGPQFIFQYYREEENGRGNFPPRFSGLQFPNYSSELNVNALELDDSALYLCASSPGLNEQFFGPGTRLTVL.

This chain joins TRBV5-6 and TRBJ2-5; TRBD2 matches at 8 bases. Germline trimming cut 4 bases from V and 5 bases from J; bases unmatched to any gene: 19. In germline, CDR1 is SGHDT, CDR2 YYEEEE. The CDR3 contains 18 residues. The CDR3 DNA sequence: TGTGCCAGCAGCCTTCCCCGTAGCGGGGCCGGTTCTTGGGAGACCCAGTACTTC. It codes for CASSLPRSGAGSWETQYF.

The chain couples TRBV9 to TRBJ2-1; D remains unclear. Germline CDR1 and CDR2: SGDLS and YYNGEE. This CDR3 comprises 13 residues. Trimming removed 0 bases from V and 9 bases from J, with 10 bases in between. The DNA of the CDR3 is TGTGCCAGCAGCGTAGTAGTCCCAGGTGAGCAGTTCTTC. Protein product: CASSVVVPGEQFF.

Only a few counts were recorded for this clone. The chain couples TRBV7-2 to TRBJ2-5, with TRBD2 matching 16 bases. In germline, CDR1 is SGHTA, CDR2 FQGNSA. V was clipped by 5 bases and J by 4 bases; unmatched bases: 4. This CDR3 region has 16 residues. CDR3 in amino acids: CASSGTSGRAGETQYF. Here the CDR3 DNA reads TGTGCCAGCAGCGGGACTAGCGGGAGGGCCGGAGAGACCCAGTACTTC.

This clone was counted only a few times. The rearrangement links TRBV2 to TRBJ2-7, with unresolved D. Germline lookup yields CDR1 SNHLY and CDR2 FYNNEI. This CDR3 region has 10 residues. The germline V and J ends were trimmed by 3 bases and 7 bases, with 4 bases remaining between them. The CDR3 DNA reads TGTGCCAGCAGTGAGCAGGAGCAGTACTTC. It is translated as CASSEQEQYF.